These T cell receptor beta chains were read from a single sample in a study of blood T cell repertoires in COVID-19. Here immunoSEQ multiplex PCR was the method, and the copy in TCRdb shows in-frame clones only, minus some. The sample contains 110,000 or so clones, approximately 80% of which appear only once. Sample: peripheral blood. Source of these receptors: a woman aged 45 to 65 with acute or convalescent COVID-19. The CDR3 runs from the conserved cysteine through the conserved F or W. A D gene is named only where the DNA matches it firmly. Clone size is shown for a subset of rows, as once, few, many or a class of expanded clone.

v_gene	abundance	j_gene	d_gene	CDR3nt	CDR3aa
TRBV28	.	TRBJ2-3	TRBD2	TGTGCCAGCGGGGTAGCGGGGGGGCCGGATACGCAGTATTTT	CASGVAGGPDTQYF
TRBV19	.	TRBJ2-3	TRBD2	TGTGCCAGTAGTAAAATACGGGGGGTAGGTGCAGATACGCAGTATTTT	CASSKIRGVGADTQYF
TRBV7-6	.	TRBJ1-6	TRBD1	TGTGCCAGCAGCCGGGACAGGGAGGGTTCACCCCTCCACTTT	CASSRDREGSPLHF
TRBV6-5	.	TRBJ2-7	TRBD1	TGTGCCAGCAGTTACCGGAGGGACAGGGTGGGCGAGCAGTACTTC	CASSYRRDRVGEQYF
TRBV19	once	TRBJ1-5	TRBD1	TGTGCCAGTAGTGAGACGACAGGGCCTCAGCCCCAGCATTTT	CASSETTGPQPQHF
TRBV24-1	.	TRBJ2-2	.	TGTGCCACCAGTGATTGGAGAGTGGGTAACACCGGGGAGCTGTTTTTT	CATSDWRVGNTGELFF
TRBV7-6	.	TRBJ1-6	.	TGTGCCAGCAGCTTAGCGAACAGGGACCTCAGCTCCTATAATTCACCCCTCCACTTT	CASSLANRDLSSYNSPLHF
TRBV5-1	once	TRBJ1-1	.	TGCGCCAGCAGCCAGTTGGGGGGGGCGAACACTGAAGCTTTCTTT	CASSQLGGANTEAFF
TRBV12-3/TRBV12-4	.	TRBJ1-2	.	TGTGCCAGCAGCTCAACGGAGGGCAATGGCTACACCTTC	CASSSTEGNGYTF
TRBV3-1/TRBV3-2	.	TRBJ1-5	.	TGTGCCAGCAGCCAACGGGGAGATCGGACCCAGCATTTT	CASSQRGDRTQHF
TRBV6-5	.	TRBJ1-2	.	TGTGCCAGCAGTTACCCGGGTGAGGGTTTCTATGGCTACACCTTC	CASSYPGEGFYGYTF
TRBV19	.	TRBJ2-1	TRBD2	TGTGCCAGCCGGGGGGGGAATGAGCAGTTCTTC	CASRGGNEQFF
TRBV6-2/TRBV6-3	.	TRBJ1-6	.	TGTGCCAGCAGTTACTCGGCCGGCCAGGGGAATGATCTCCTCCACTTT	CASSYSAGQGNDLLHF
TRBV9	.	TRBJ2-2	TRBD1	TGTGCCAGCAGCCTGAGAGGGGACAGGGGTGCCGGGGAGCTGTTTTTT	CASSLRGDRGAGELFF
TRBV27	.	TRBJ2-7	.	TGTGCCAGCAGTTTGGGGCTCTCCTACGAGCAGTACTTC	CASSLGLSYEQYF
TRBV5-1	.	TRBJ1-2	TRBD1	TGCGCCAGCAGCCAGACAGGGGGCAACTATGGCTACACCTTC	CASSQTGGNYGYTF
TRBV7-8	once	TRBJ1-2	.	TGTGCCAGCAGCTTAGGAGGGTCTGACTATGGCTACACCTTC	CASSLGGSDYGYTF
TRBV6-5	few	TRBJ1-1	.	TGTGCCAGCAGTTACAGGGGCCTTGAAGCTTTCTTT	CASSYRGLEAFF
TRBV11-2	.	TRBJ2-7	TRBD2	TGTGCCAGCAGCTTAGAACTAGCGGGTCGCTACGAGCAGTACTTC	CASSLELAGRYEQYF
TRBV6-5	.	TRBJ1-2	TRBD1	TGTGCCAGCAGCCAGGACAGGTCGAGCTCGCGAGGCTACACCTTC	CASSQDRSSSRGYTF
TRBV2	.	TRBJ1-5	.	TGTGCCAGCAGGAATTTTCAGAATCAGCCCCAGCATTTT	CASRNFQNQPQHF
TRBV7-9	.	TRBJ1-1	TRBD1	TGTGCCAGCGGAGGGACAGGGCCGGACACTGAAGCTTTCTTT	CASGGTGPDTEAFF
TRBV28	.	TRBJ2-1	.	TGTGCCAGCAGTACGAGGAATGAGCAGTTCTTC	CASSTRNEQFF
TRBV5-1	once	TRBJ1-3	.	TGCGCCAGCAGCTCTCAGGGATCCGGAAACACCATATATTTT	CASSSQGSGNTIYF
TRBV19	once	TRBJ1-1	.	TGTGCCAGTACTAAACAGGGAATCAGCACTGAAGCTTTCTTT	CASTKQGISTEAFF
TRBV6-6	.	TRBJ1-3	TRBD1	TGTGCCAGCAGTTACGGACAGGGGTACTCTGGAAACACCATATATTTT	CASSYGQGYSGNTIYF
TRBV7-3	.	TRBJ2-3	TRBD2	TGTGCCAGCAGCCGGAGCGGGGGGAGCACAGATACGCAGTATTTT	CASSRSGGSTDTQYF
TRBV27	.	TRBJ2-1	TRBD2	TGTGCCAGCAGTTTTTCCCGGGGGGGAGGAGATGAGCAGTTCTTC	CASSFSRGGGDEQFF
TRBV11-2	.	TRBJ1-3	TRBD1	TGTGCCAGCAGCTTAGTACCACCGGGACAGCCGAGCTCTGGAAACACCATATATTTT	CASSLVPPGQPSSGNTIYF
TRBV19	.	TRBJ1-1	TRBD1	TGTGCCAGTTCGGACAGGCGGAACACTGAAGCTTTCTTT	CASSDRRNTEAFF
TRBV3-1/TRBV3-2	once	TRBJ2-1	TRBD2	TGTGCCAGCAGCTTCTTTCGACTAGCGGTTAACAATGAGCAGTTCTTC	CASSFFRLAVNNEQFF
TRBV19	.	TRBJ1-1	TRBD1	TGTGCCAGTAGTTTCGGACAGGTAACAAGTACTGAAGCTTTCTTT	CASSFGQVTSTEAFF